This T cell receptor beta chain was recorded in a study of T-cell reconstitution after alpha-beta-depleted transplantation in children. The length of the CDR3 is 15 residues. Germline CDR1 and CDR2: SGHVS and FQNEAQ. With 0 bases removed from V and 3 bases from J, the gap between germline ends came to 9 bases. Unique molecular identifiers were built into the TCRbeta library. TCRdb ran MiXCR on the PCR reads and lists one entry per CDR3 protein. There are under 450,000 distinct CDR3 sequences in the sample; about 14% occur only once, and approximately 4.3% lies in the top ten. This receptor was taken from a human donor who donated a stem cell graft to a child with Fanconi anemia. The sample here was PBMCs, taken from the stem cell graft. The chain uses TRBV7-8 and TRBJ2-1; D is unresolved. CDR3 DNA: TGTGCCAGCAGCTTAGCTTTGGCAGTCTACAATGAGCAGTTCTTC. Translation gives CASSLALAVYNEQFF.